This T cell receptor beta chain was observed in a study of prognosis after radiotherapy for stage I lung cancer. A remark on this clonotype: With a much larger clone just one base away, this may be a read error.

CDR1 is SGHDN, CDR2 FVKESK, per germline. V shed 4 bases and J shed 0 bases, with 18 bases lying between them. CDR3 length equals 17 residues. From genomic DNA, two-round multiplex PCR was used to amplify TCR beta CDR3. First-round PCR employed TRBV- and TRBJ-specific primers for each gene. TCRdb processed the multiplex PCR reads anew with MiXCR; each CDR3 protein has one entry. This sample has around 51,000 distinct CDR3 sequences, with around a third found just once. The source was PBMCs, collected before or after stereotactic body radiation therapy (not recorded which). The receptor was derived from a donor aged 50 or older with non-small cell lung cancer. J is TRBJ1-1 and V is TRBV14, with a possible D match to TRBD1 (5 bases). The CDR3 DNA is TGTGCCAGCAGCCCAACATGGGGCTATAGGATGAACACTGAAGCTTTCTTT. Amino acids: CASSPTWGYRMNTEAFF.